Sequencing of this T cell receptor (beta chain) was carried out in a study of T cells in Graves' hyperthyroidism and ophthalmopathy. In the study overall: Before any treatment, at initial diagnosis, peripheral blood was collected.

Amplified TCR beta CDR3 regions came from RNA transcripts. Primed by the HTBI set, a first-round RT-PCR was run on the TCR CDR3. TCRdb reanalysed the multiplex PCR reads using MiXCR and keeps one entry per CDR3 protein. The sample records 500,000 to 550,000 distinct CDR3 sequences, less than 25% being singletons. This clonotype was counted many times. The authors deemed Graves' hyperthyroidism stable absent ophthalmopathy progression within 18 months. Investigators excluded patients with uncontrolled infection, other autoimmune disease, pregnancy or lactation. V was pared by 6 bases and J by 6 bases, with 6 bases of the junction left unmatched. CDR1 is MNHEY and CDR2 is SMNVEV in the germline V gene (reference sequence). CDR3 length: 13 amino acids.

V and J are TRBV27 and TRBJ2-7, with 9 bases fitting TRBD1. The clonotype comes from a man aged 18 to 29 with Graves' hyperthyroidism. Sequencing was carried out using blood. CDR3 sequence (DNA): TGTGCCAGCAGCGGACAGGGGAATTCCGAGCAGTACTTC. Translating gives CASSGQGNSEQYF.